This T cell receptor beta chain is drawn from a study of T cell responses to AZD1222 COVID-19 vaccine. Study-level findings and limits: There were mostly white British donors and more females than males, and clonal diversity was possibly underestimated. Spike-specific TCR breadth rose after two AZD1222 doses, and depth rose as well.

The V gene's germline CDR1 is MGHRA and CDR2 YSYEKL. The CDR3 covers 16 residues. Trimming took 0 bases from V and 4 from J, leaving 13 bases between them. Produced via immunoSEQ multiplex PCR; TCRdb's table is partial and in-frame only. The sample records about 92,000 clones, approximately 86% being singletons. On this clone: Antigen unknown.

The gene calls are TRBV4-1 and TRBJ2-1; tentative D call: TRBD1 (6 bases). Sequencing used peripheral blood, obtained on day 0 of MenACWY control vaccination. This receptor was obtained from an adult in good health. The CDR3 spells CASSQDTGWEYNEQFF. As DNA, the CDR3 is TGCGCCAGCAGCCAAGATACAGGGTGGGAATACAATGAGCAGTTCTTC.